These 14 T cell receptor beta chains share one sample of origin, sequenced in a study of cytomegalovirus exposure and HLA in healthy donors. Primers for the PCR totalled 60 Vbeta and 13 Jbeta. Measured with immunoSEQ multiplex PCR; TCRdb has only the in-frame clones, and not every one. The repertoire holds around 250,000 clones, with about 80% as singletons. The specimen was PBMCs. Receptor source: a woman aged 60-75 years in good health and CMV-seropositive.

The chain couples TRBV5-1 to TRBJ2-1; TRBD1 is a possible D gene (6 bases). CDR1 and CDR2 (germline): SGHRS, YFSETQ. The CDR3 runs to 13 residues. Trimming removed 2 bases from V and 8 bases from J, with 11 bases in between. This chain's CDR3 is CASSFEYRDEQFF. Here the CDR3 DNA reads TGCGCCAGCAGCTTCGAATACAGGGATGAGCAGTTCTTC.

This chain joins TRBV9 and TRBJ2-7, with 8 bases lining up with TRBD2. The germline V gene encodes CDR1 SGDLS and CDR2 YYNGEE. With 2 bases clipped from V and 7 bases from J, the junction kept 8 bases outside the gene matches. The CDR3 is 14 amino acids. In nucleotides, the CDR3 is TGTGCCAGCAGCGTGGGGGAGGTAGCGGGGGAGCAGTACTTC. Amino acids: CASSVGEVAGEQYF. Full variable domain (rest looked up from reference TRBV9 and TRBJ2-7): DSGVTQTPKHLITATGQRVTLRCSPRSGDLSVYWYQQSLDQGLQFLIQYYNGEERAKGNILERFSAQQFPDLHSELNLSSLELGDSALYFCASSVGEVAGEQYFGPGTRLTVT.

The genes are TRBV6-5 and TRBJ2-7; D may be TRBD2 (6 bases). CDR1 and CDR2 from the germline V gene are MNHEY and SVGAGI. There are 13 residues in the CDR3. V was trimmed by 6 bases and J by 2 bases, leaving 11 bases between them. CDR3 DNA sequence: TGTGCCAGCAGGCGGGGTGCTACCTACGAGCAGTACTTC. Protein: CASRRGATYEQYF.

The V gene is TRBV10-1, the J gene TRBJ2-3; D might be TRBD2 (6 bases). The CDR3 has 14 residues. The V gene's germline CDR1 is WNHNN and CDR2 SYGVQD (reference sequence). Between the trimmed V and J ends, which lost 2 bases and 2 bases, there was a span of 8 bases. The CDR3 nucleotides read TGCGCCAGCAGTGAGGGGGACTTCACAGATACGCAGTATTTT. Protein product: CASSEGDFTDTQYF.

V and J are TRBV30 and TRBJ2-3; 10 bases fit TRBD2. Germline CDR1 GTSNPN, CDR2 SVGIG (reference sequence). This CDR3 has 16 residues. The trim removed 0 bases at V and 4 bases at J, leaving 7 bases unmatched. CDR3 DNA sequence: TGTGCCTGGAGTGTACAGGTAGCGGGAGGCTCAGATACGCAGTATTTT. This translates into CAWSVQVAGGSDTQYF.

Turning to this clone: The junction shows a germline mismatch at one end, possibly a read error. The chain joins TRBV4-1 to TRBJ2-5; 14 nucleotides align to TRBD2. The germline gives CDR1 MGHRA, CDR2 YSYEKL. The CDR3 consists of 18 residues. CDR3 sequence (DNA): TGCGCCAGCAGCCAAGGACTAGCGGGAGGGCCGGAACAAGAGACCCCGTACTTC. Translating it yields CASSQGLAGGPEQETPYF.

Worth noting for this clone: The same CDR3 is also encoded by other DNA sequences in this sample. V and J are TRBV7-9 and TRBJ1-1; D gene unclear. Germline assignment: CDR1 SEHNR and CDR2 FQNEAQ (reference sequence). This CDR3 has 15 amino acids. V lost 1 base and J lost 0, with 9 bases in between. CDR3 protein: CASSLGGGMNTEAFF. The CDR3 nucleotides read TGTGCCAGCAGCTTAGGAGGAGGGATGAACACTGAAGCTTTCTTT. Variable domain in full (rest from reference TRBV7-9 and TRBJ1-1): DTGVSQNPRHKITKRGQNVTFRCDPISEHNRLYWYRQTLGQGPEFLTYFQNEAQLEKSRLLSDRFSAERPKGSFSTLEIQRTEQGDSAMYLCASSLGGGMNTEAFFGQGTRLTVV.

The sample holds one count of this clone. The rearrangement joins TRBV7-6 to TRBJ2-5; D possibly corresponds to TRBD2 (6 bases). The CDR3 is 17 residues long. V was clipped by 1 base and J by 2 bases, with 17 bases between them. Germline loops: CDR1 SGHVS, CDR2 FNYEAQ. CDR3 amino acids: CASSLGASDNRQETQYF. The CDR3 DNA follows: TGTGCCAGCAGCTTAGGTGCTAGCGACAACCGGCAAGAGACCCAGTACTTC.

This rearrangement joins TRBV6-5 to TRBJ2-7; D possibly corresponds to TRBD2 (5 bases). The CDR3 length is 15 residues. Looked up from germline, CDR1 is MNHEY and CDR2 is SVGAGI. Trimming stripped 2 bases from V and 2 bases from J, with 13 bases between. CDR3 DNA: TGTGCCAGCAGTTACGGAATGGGAGACCCCTACGAGCAGTACTTC. It translates to CASSYGMGDPYEQYF.

The chain has TRBV7-6 and TRBJ2-3, with 9 positions matching TRBD1. J was trimmed by 0 bases and V by 7 bases; bases with no gene match: 11. The CDR3 is 17 amino acids. Germline CDR1 reads SGHVS; CDR2 reads FNYEAQ. CDR3 in amino acids: CASIPSVGTGSTDTQYF. The CDR3, as DNA: TGTGCCAGCATCCCCTCCGTGGGGACAGGGAGCACAGATACGCAGTATTTT.

This chain links TRBV9 with TRBJ2-1; D not resolved. This CDR3 spans 16 amino acids. V gave up 3 bases and J gave up 0 bases, with 13 bases separating them. The germline V gene has CDR1 SGDLS and CDR2 YYNGEE. CDR3 sequence reads: CASSAPTLSSYNEQFF. CDR3 nucleotides: TGTGCCAGCAGCGCCCCGACACTGAGCTCCTACAATGAGCAGTTCTTC.

The rearrangement joins TRBV6-1 to TRBJ2-5, with D possibly TRBD2 on 6 matching bases. V shed 2 bases and J shed 7 bases, with 23 bases lying between them. This CDR3 has 17 residues. Germline CDR1 MNHNS, CDR2 SASEGT. CDR3 loop: CASSETRGSGGLVTQYF. The CDR3 nucleotides read TGTGCCAGCAGTGAAACGAGGGGTAGCGGTGGGCTGGTGACCCAGTACTTC.

The V and J genes are TRBV28 and TRBJ2-5; D may be TRBD2 (6 bases). The germline V and J ends were trimmed by 3 bases and 1 base, with 9 bases remaining between them. Germline lookup yields CDR1 MDHEN and CDR2 SYDVKM. CDR3 length equals 14 residues. In DNA form, the CDR3 reads TGTGCCAGCAGTTTCATGGGGGGCCAAGAGACCCAGTACTTC. It translates to CASSFMGGQETQYF.

This clone came up a few times. The gene calls are TRBV10-3 and TRBJ2-7; D is ambiguous. The CDR3 runs to 14 residues. Germline V gene lookup returns CDR1 ENHRY and CDR2 SYGVKD. The chain's CDR3 is CAFYKQKAAYEQYF. The CDR3 nucleotides are TGTGCTTTTTACAAGCAGAAGGCGGCATACGAGCAGTACTTC.